Sequencing of this TCR beta chain was carried out in a study of CD8 T cells in Susac syndrome. V was pared by 4 bases and J by 5 bases, with 6 bases of the junction left unmatched. Germline V lookup: CDR1 SNHLY, CDR2 FYNNEI. The CDR3 loop spans 15 amino acids. Reverse transcription of about 0.45 to 1 ug RNA was carried out with random hexamers. Across 54 Vbeta and 13 Jbeta, TCR beta CDR3 was amplified with immunoSEQ multiplex PCR. TCRdb processed the immunoSEQ multiplex PCR reads anew with MiXCR; each CDR3 protein has one entry. Of roughly 150,000 distinct CDR3 sequences listed, 95% were seen once; the top ten hold over 0.065%. Patients with Susac syndrome met diagnostic criteria that were recently defined for definite or probable disease.

The V and J genes are TRBV2 and TRBJ2-1; 9 bases align to TRBD2. This TCR was recovered from a human donor with Susac syndrome. The specimen was CD4+ T cells from PBMCs. CDR3 nucleotide sequence: TGTGCCAGCAGTGGGACTAGCGTTCTCCACAATGAGCAGTTCTTC. Translating it yields CASSGTSVLHNEQFF. Complete variable domain (other parts from reference TRBV2 and TRBJ2-1): EPEVTQTPSHQVTQMGQEVILRCVPISNHLYFYWYRQILGQKVEFLVSFYNNEISEKSEIFDDQFSVERPDGSNFTLKIRSTKLEDSAMYFCASSGTSVLHNEQFFGPGTRLTVL.